Following are 20 T cell receptor beta chains from one sample sequenced in a study of blood T cell repertoires in COVID-19. The table came from immunoSEQ multiplex PCR; TCRdb's copy has only in-frame clones and leaves some out. The sample lists a few hundred thousand clones; more than 70% were seen once. Sequenced input: PBMCs or T cells enriched from blood (not recorded which). Receptor source: a woman aged 18-29 years who had recovered from COVID-19.

This chain uses TRBV9 with TRBJ2-3; 11 bases agree with TRBD2. V lost 4 bases, J lost 2 bases, and 9 bases stayed unmatched. The CDR3 runs 17 residues. Germline V gene sequence: CDR1 SGDLS, CDR2 YYNGEE. The CDR3: CASSSPLAGGLTDTQYF. CDR3 DNA sequence: TGTGCCAGCAGCTCCCCCCTAGCGGGGGGTCTCACAGATACGCAGTATTTT.

The chain's CDR3 is CASSLDAGAYEQYF. The DNA of the CDR3 is TGTGCCAGCAGCTTAGATGCGGGGGCCTACGAGCAGTACTTC. The chain couples TRBV11-3 to TRBJ2-7; 7 bases agree with TRBD2. V lost 0 bases and J lost 2; bases outside the gene matches: 1. The CDR3 sequence is 14 residues long. Germline lookup yields CDR1 SGHNT and CDR2 YENEEA. The full variable domain, its missing parts supplied by reference TRBV11-3 and TRBJ2-7, is EAGVVQSPRYKIIEKKQPVAFWCNPISGHNTLYWYLQNLGQGPELLIRYENEEAVDDSQLPKDRFSAERLKGVDSTLKIQPAELGDSAVYLCASSLDAGAYEQYFGPGTRLTVT.

The chain recombines TRBV9 with TRBJ2-7; weak D call: TRBD1 (6 bases). The CDR3 contains 13 residues. Germline lookup yields CDR1 SGDLS and CDR2 YYNGEE. The germline V and J ends were trimmed by 4 bases and 4 bases, with 12 bases remaining between them. CDR3 protein: CASSLGALYEQYF. CDR3 nucleotide sequence: TGTGCCAGCAGCCTGGGGGCCCTATACGAGCAGTACTTC.

This sequence joins TRBV7-2 and TRBJ1-1; the D is unclear. Germline V gene data show CDR1 as SGHTA and CDR2 as FQGNSA. This CDR3 is 13 amino acids long. Trimming cost V 1 base and J 6 bases, with 9 bases left between them. The chain's CDR3 is CASSLGGVAEAFF. In nucleotides, the CDR3 is TGTGCCAGCAGCTTAGGGGGAGTGGCTGAAGCTTTCTTT.

The V call is TRBV30, the J call TRBJ1-4, with D perhaps matching TRBD1 (5 bases). V was trimmed by 2 bases and J by 3 bases, leaving 16 bases between them. From germline, CDR1 is GTSNPN and CDR2 SVGIG (reference sequence). There are 16 residues in the CDR3. The CDR3 protein is CAWSSYGLGANEKLFF. DNA for the CDR3: TGTGCCTGGAGTTCCTACGGGCTAGGGGCTAATGAAAAACTGTTTTTT.

V and J are TRBV11-3 and TRBJ2-3, with D perhaps TRBD2 (5 bases). Germline CDR1 reads SGHNT; CDR2 reads YENEEA. Trimming removed 5 bases at V and 3 bases at J, with 12 bases between. The CDR3 covers 14 residues. DNA of the CDR3: TGTGCCAGCAGCCCACCGGGGTCAACAGATACGCAGTATTTT. This gives the protein CASSPPGSTDTQYF.

The chain is built from TRBV19 and TRBJ1-2; 8 positions agree with TRBD1. CDR1 is LNHDA, CDR2 SQIVND, per germline (reference sequence). The V and J ends lost 8 bases and 3 bases, in that order; junction bases with no gene match: 8. The length of the CDR3 is 14 residues. CDR3 protein: CASSYQGADYGYTF. The CDR3 DNA reads TGTGCCAGTTCTTACCAGGGGGCCGACTATGGCTACACCTTC.

This clone was counted a few times. V and J are TRBV12-5 and TRBJ1-1; tentative D call: TRBD1 (6 bases). Germline CDR1 is LGHNT and CDR2 is FRNRAP. This CDR3 has 16 amino acids. Deletions cut 2 bases from V and 4 bases from J, with 17 bases between. The CDR3 region has the DNA TGTGCTAGTGGTTTGCCAACACAGGGTCTGACCACTGAAGCTTTCTTT. This translates into CASGLPTQGLTTEAFF.

This clone was found once. The chain recombines TRBV10-3 with TRBJ2-3; the match to TRBD2 covers 8 bases. The CDR3 runs 16 residues. The trim removed 3 bases at V and 0 bases at J, leaving 5 bases unmatched. Germline-derived CDR1 and CDR2 are ENHRY and SYGVKD. The chain's CDR3 is CAISDPLAESTDTQYF. The CDR3 region has the DNA TGTGCCATCAGTGACCCACTAGCGGAGAGCACAGATACGCAGTATTTT.

The rearrangement uses TRBV27 and TRBJ1-6; 11 nucleotides align to TRBD1. CDR1 is MNHEY, CDR2 SMNVEV, per germline (reference sequence). The ends lost 8 bases at V and 7 bases at J; junction bases unmatched: 7. This CDR3 has 15 residues. CDR3 residues: CASSPGTGGNSPLHF. CDR3 DNA: TGTGCCAGCTCCCCGGGGACAGGGGGGAATTCACCCCTCCACTTT.

The rearrangement uses TRBV7-9 and TRBJ2-7; a weak D match, TRBD2 (6 bases). The V end lost 7 bases, the J end lost 3 bases, and 10 bases lay between the germline ends. The CDR3 sequence is 12 residues long. Germline loops: CDR1 SEHNR, CDR2 FQNEAQ (reference sequence). The CDR3 loop is CASNRGGYEQYF. CDR3 in DNA: TGTGCCAGCAATAGGGGAGGCTACGAGCAGTACTTC.

The rearrangement uses TRBV13 and TRBJ2-1; weak D call: TRBD1 (5 bases). Germline CDR1 is PRHDT and CDR2 is FYEKMQ (reference sequence). The ends were cut back, 1 base at V and 7 bases at J, with 5 bases in the middle. The CDR3 contains 12 residues. The CDR3 nucleotides read TGTGCCAGCAGCTTAGAGGGGAATGAGCAGTTCTTC. Translation gives CASSLEGNEQFF.

The chain is built from TRBV7-3 and TRBJ1-2, with 8 bases identical to TRBD1. Trimming removed 4 bases from V and 8 bases from J; junction bases left unmatched: 6. This CDR3 comprises 13 residues. Germline loops: CDR1 SGHTA, CDR2 FQGTGA. This chain's CDR3 is CASSSGQGGGYTF. The DNA of the CDR3 is TGTGCCAGCAGCTCTGGACAGGGCGGGGGCTACACCTTC.

This chain joins TRBV7-9 and TRBJ1-6, with unresolved D. V lost 1 base to trimming and J lost 10 bases, with 11 bases between them. Per germline, CDR1 SEHNR and CDR2 FQNEAQ (reference sequence). The CDR3 sequence is 14 residues long. The CDR3 bases are TGTGCCAGCAGCTTAGATGCGGTCGCCTCACCCCTCCACTTT. Its protein is CASSLDAVASPLHF.

V and J are TRBV7-8 and TRBJ2-6; TRBD1 aligns across 9 bases. With V trimmed by 5 bases and J by 3 bases, 5 bases remained unmatched. The length of the CDR3 is 16 residues. CDR1 is SGHVS and CDR2 is FQNEAQ in the germline V gene. DNA of the CDR3: TGTGCCAGCAGCCCGAGGGACAGGGATGGGGCCAACGTCCTGACTTTC. Translating it yields CASSPRDRDGANVLTF.

The chain combines TRBV2 with TRBJ1-6, with D possibly being TRBD1 (5 bases). The CDR3 runs 14 residues. Germline loops: CDR1 SNHLY, CDR2 FYNNEI. The V gene lost 7 bases and the J gene lost 9 bases, with 16 bases spanning the gap. The CDR3 nucleotides read TGTGCCAGCAACGAAAATGGTAGGGGTTCACCCCTCCACTTT. Amino acid sequence: CASNENGRGSPLHF.

For the CDR3, the DNA is TGTGCCATCAGCCTAGCCTCCCCCGAATCTGGGGCCAACGTCCTGACTTTC. Its translation is CAISLASPESGANVLTF. The chain employs TRBV10-3 and TRBJ2-6; weak D call: TRBD2 (5 bases). Germline assignment: CDR1 ENHRY and CDR2 SYGVKD. V was clipped by 6 bases and J by 1 base, with 16 bases between them. This CDR3 contains 17 residues.

The genes are TRBV6-5 and TRBJ2-2; D gene uncertain. V was clipped by 1 base and J by 6 bases, with 6 bases between them. The CDR3 is 13 residues long. Germline loops: CDR1 MNHEY, CDR2 SVGAGI. CDR3 in amino acids: CASSYLSSGELFF. CDR3 sequence (DNA): TGTGCCAGCAGTTACTTGAGCTCCGGGGAGCTGTTTTTT.

The chain links TRBV29-1 to TRBJ2-3; D might be TRBD1 (6 bases). Trimming shortened V by 5 bases and J by 1 base, and 10 bases separated the two germline ends. CDR1 and CDR2 (germline): SQVTM, ANQGSEA. The CDR3 has 13 amino acids. CDR3: CSVWTDGTDTQYF. CDR3 nucleotide sequence: TGCAGCGTTTGGACAGACGGCACAGATACGCAGTATTTT.

This rearrangement joins TRBV2 to TRBJ1-6, with D possibly TRBD1 on 5 matching bases. Germline CDR1 reads SNHLY; CDR2 reads FYNNEI. The V end was cut by 5 bases, the J end by 13 bases, with 21 bases between. CDR3 length equals 15 residues. Here the CDR3 reads CASSTFTDTSRPLHF. The CDR3 bases are TGTGCCAGCAGTACATTCACGGACACCTCTCGGCCCCTCCACTTT.